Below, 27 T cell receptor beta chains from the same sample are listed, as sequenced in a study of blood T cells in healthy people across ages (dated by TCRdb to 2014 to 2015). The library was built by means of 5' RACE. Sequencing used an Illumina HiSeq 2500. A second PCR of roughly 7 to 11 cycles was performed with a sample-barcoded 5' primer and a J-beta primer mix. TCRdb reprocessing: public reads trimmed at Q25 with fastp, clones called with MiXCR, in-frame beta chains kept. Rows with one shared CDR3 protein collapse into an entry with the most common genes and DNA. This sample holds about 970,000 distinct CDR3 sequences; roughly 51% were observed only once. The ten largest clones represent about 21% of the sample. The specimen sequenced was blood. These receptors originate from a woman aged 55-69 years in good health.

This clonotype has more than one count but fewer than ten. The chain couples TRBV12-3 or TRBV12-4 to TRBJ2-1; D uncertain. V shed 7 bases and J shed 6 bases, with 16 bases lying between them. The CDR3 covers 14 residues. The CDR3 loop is CASNHRKGRNEQFF. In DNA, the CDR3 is TGTGCCAGCAACCACAGAAAGGGCCGCAATGAGCAGTTCTTC.

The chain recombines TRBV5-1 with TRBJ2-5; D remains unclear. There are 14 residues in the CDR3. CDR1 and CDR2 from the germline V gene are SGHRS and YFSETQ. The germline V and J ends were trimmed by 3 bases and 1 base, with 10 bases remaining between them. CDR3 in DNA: TGCGCCAGCAGCTACATCACTGTCCAAGAGACCCAGTACTTC. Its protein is CASSYITVQETQYF.

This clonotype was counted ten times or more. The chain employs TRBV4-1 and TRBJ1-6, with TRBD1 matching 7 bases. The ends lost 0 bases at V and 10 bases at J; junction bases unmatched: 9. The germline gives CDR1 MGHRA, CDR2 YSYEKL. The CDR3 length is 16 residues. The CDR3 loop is CASSQERDRVGSPLHF. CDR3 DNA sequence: TGCGCCAGCAGCCAAGAGCGCGACAGGGTCGGCTCACCCCTCCACTTT.

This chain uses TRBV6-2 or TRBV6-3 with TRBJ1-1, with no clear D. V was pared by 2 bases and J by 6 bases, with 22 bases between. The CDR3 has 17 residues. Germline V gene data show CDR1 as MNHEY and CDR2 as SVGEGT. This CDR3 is CASSYPVSRSDPPEAFF. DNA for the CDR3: TGTGCCAGCAGTTACCCCGTATCCAGATCTGATCCCCCTGAAGCTTTCTTT.

CDR3 in DNA: TGTGCCAGCAGCCCCGGGGCAGCGGGAGGGCCTCGGACAGATACGCAGTATTTT. Protein product: CASSPGAAGGPRTDTQYF. The V gene is TRBV7-2, the J gene TRBJ2-3; TRBD2 matches 10 bases. CDR1 and CDR2 (germline): SGHTA, FQGNSA. The CDR3 is 18 residues long. Unmatched junction bases numbered 14, after V lost 5 bases and J lost 3 bases.

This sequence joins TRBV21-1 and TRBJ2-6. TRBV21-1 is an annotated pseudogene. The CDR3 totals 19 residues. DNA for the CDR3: TGTGCCAGCAGCAAGGTCGCAGGCCTGCTTTCCTCTGGGGCCAACGTCCTGACTTTC. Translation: CASSKVAGLLSSGANVLTF.

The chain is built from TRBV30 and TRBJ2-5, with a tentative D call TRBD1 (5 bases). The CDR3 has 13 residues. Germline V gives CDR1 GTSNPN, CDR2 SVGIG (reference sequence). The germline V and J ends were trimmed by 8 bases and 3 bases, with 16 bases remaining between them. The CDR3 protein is CARAGIWEETQYF. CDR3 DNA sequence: TGTGCCCGGGCAGGGATCTGGGAAGAGACCCAGTACTTC.

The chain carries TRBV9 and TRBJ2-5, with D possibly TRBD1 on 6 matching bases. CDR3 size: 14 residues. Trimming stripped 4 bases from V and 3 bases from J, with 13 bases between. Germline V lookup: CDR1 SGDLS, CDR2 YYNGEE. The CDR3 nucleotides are TGTGCCAGCAGCCCAGGGACAAATGAAGAGACCCAGTACTTC. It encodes CASSPGTNEETQYF. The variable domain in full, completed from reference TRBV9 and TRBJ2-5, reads DSGVTQTPKHLITATGQRVTLRCSPRSGDLSVYWYQQSLDQGLQFLIQYYNGEERAKGNILERFSAQQFPDLHSELNLSSLELGDSALYFCASSPGTNEETQYFGPGTRLLVL.

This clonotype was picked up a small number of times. The DNA of the CDR3 is TGCAGTGCTACCCGCACTAGCGGGAGCACAGATACGCAGTATTTT. Encoded protein: CSATRTSGSTDTQYF. The rearrangement links TRBV20-1 to TRBJ2-3; 9 nucleotides match TRBD2. This CDR3 comprises 15 residues. The V gene end was trimmed by 4 bases and the J gene end by 0 bases; junction bases not matched to a gene: 5. Germline CDR1 and CDR2: DFQATT and SNEGSKA (reference sequence).

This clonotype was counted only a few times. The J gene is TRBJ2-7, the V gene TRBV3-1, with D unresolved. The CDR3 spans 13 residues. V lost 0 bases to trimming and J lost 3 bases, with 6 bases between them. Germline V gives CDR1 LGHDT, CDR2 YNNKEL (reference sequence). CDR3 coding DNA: TGTGCCAGCAGCCAAGATGAATTCTACGAGCAGTACTTC. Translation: CASSQDEFYEQYF.

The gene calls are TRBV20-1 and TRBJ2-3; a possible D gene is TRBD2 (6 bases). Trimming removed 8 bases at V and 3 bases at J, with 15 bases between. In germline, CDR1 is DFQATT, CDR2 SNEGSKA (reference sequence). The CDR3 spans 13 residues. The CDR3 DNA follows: TGCAGTATGGTAGGCGGAGGGACAGATACGCAGTATTTT. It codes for CSMVGGGTDTQYF.

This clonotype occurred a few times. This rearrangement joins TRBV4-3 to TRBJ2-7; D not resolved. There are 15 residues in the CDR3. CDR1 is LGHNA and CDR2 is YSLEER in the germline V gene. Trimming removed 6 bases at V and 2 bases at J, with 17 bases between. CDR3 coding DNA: TGCGCCAGCAGAACCTTCCCCGGCGCCACCTACGAGCAGTACTTC. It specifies CASRTFPGATYEQYF.

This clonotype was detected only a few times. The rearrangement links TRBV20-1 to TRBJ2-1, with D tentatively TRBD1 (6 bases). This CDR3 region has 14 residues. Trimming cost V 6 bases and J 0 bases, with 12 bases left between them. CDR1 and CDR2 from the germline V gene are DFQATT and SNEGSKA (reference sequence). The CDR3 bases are TGCAGTGCACCAGGGGAAGCCTCCTACAATGAGCAGTTCTTC. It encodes CSAPGEASYNEQFF.

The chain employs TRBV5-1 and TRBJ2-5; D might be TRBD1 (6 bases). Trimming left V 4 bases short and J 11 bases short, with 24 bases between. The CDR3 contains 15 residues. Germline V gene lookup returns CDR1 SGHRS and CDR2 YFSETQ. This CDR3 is CASSPGTTPSTEQYF. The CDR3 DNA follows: TGCGCCAGCAGCCCCGGGACAACTCCATCGACAGAGCAGTACTTC.

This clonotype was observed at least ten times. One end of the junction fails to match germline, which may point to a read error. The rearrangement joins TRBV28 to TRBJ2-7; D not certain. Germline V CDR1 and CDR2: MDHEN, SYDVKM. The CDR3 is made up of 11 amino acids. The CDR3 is CASSLYYEQYF. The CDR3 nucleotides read TGTGCCAGCAGCTTATACTACGAGCAGTACTTC.

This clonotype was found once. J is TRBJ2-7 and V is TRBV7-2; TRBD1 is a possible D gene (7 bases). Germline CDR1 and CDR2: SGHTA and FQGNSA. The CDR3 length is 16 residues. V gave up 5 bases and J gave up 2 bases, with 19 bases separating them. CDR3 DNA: TGTGCCAGCAGCCAACGCGCGGGGACAGTCACCTACGAGCAGTACTTC. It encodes CASSQRAGTVTYEQYF.

Here the CDR3 reads CASSRTRGQGGTQYF. In DNA, the CDR3 is TGTGCCAGCAGTCGGACGAGGGGACAGGGGGGGACCCAGTACTTC. The V and J genes are TRBV7-2 and TRBJ2-7, with 11 bases aligning to TRBD1. Matching the DNA end better, TRBJ2-5 makes the J call doubtful. Germline V CDR1 and CDR2: SGHTA, FQGNSA. The CDR3 totals 15 residues.

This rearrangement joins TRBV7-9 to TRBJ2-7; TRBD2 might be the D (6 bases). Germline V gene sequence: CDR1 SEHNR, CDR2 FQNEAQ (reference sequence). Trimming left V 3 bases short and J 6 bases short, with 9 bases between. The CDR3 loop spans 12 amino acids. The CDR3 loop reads CASSLTRTEQYF. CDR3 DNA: TGTGCCAGCAGCTTGACTAGAACCGAGCAGTACTTC.

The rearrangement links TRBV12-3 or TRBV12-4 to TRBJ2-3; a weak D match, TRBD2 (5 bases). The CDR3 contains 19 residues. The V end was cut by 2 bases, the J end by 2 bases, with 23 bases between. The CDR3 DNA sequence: TGTGCCAGCAGTTTATTAGTTCCCCTGTCTAGCAAGACCACAGATACGCAGTATTTT. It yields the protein CASSLLVPLSSKTTDTQYF.

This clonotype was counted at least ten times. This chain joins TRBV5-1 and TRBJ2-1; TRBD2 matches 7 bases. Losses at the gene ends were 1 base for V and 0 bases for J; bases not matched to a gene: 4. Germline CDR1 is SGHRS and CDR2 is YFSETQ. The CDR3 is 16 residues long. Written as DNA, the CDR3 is TGCGCCAGCAGCTTGACTAGCGTATACTCCTACAATGAGCAGTTCTTC. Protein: CASSLTSVYSYNEQFF.

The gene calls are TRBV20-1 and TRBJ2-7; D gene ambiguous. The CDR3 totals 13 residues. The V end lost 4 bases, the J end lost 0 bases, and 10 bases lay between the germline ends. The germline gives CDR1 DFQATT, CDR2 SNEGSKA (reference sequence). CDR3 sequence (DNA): TGCAGTGCTATCGGCGGTACCTCCTACGAGCAGTACTTC. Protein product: CSAIGGTSYEQYF.

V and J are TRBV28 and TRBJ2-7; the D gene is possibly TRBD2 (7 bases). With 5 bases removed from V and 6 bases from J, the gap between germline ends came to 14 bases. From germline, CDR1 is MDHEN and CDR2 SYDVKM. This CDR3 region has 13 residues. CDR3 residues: CASSPGGGGEQYF. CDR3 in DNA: TGTGCCAGCAGTCCGGGGGGCGGCGGCGAGCAGTACTTC.

The CDR3 loop reads CASSDQGYNEQFF. The CDR3 region has the DNA TGCGCCAGCAGCGACCAGGGTTACAATGAGCAGTTCTTC. The chain uses TRBV5-1 and TRBJ2-1, with TRBD1 as a possible D gene (5 bases). Germline-derived CDR1 and CDR2 are SGHRS and YFSETQ. CDR3 length equals 13 residues. Trimming shortened V by 4 bases and J by 4 bases, and 9 bases separated the two germline ends.

This CDR3 is CASAGSWYNEQFF. As DNA, the CDR3 is TGCGCCAGCGCTGGGTCATGGTACAATGAGCAGTTCTTC. The gene calls are TRBV4-3 and TRBJ2-1, with no clear D. The CDR3 totals 13 residues. CDR1 LGHNA and CDR2 YSLEER come from the germline V gene. Trimming shortened V by 8 bases and J by 4 bases, and 12 bases separated the two germline ends.

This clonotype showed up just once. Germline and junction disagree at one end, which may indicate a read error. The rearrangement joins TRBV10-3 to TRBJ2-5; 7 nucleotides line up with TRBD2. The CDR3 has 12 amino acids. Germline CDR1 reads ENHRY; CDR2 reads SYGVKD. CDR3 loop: CDISERGETQYF. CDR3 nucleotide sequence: TGTGACATCAGTGAGCGGGGCGAGACCCAGTACTTC.

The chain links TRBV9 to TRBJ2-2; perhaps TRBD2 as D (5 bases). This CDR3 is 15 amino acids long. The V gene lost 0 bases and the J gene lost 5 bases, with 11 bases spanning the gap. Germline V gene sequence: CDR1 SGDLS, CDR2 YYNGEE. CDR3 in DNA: TGTGCCAGCAGCGTAGTGGACGGACTTACCGGGGAGCTGTTTTTT. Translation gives CASSVVDGLTGELFF.

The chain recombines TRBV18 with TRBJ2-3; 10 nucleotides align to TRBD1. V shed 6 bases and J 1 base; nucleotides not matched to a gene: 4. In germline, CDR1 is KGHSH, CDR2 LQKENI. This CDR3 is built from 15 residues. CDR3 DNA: TGTGCCAGCTCCAGACAGGGGGCTGGCACAGATACGCAGTATTTT. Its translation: CASSRQGAGTDTQYF.